In this sample, the clone carrying this TCR beta chain turned up many times. RNA transcripts yielded amplified TCR beta CDR3 regions. A first-round RT-PCR of the TCR CDR3 used the HTBI primer set. MiXCR was run by TCRdb on the multiplex PCR reads, yielding one entry per CDR3 protein. The sample carries under 550,000 distinct CDR3 sequences, roughly 13% recorded once. The data derive from a study of T cells in Graves' hyperthyroidism and ophthalmopathy. Trimming removed 2 bases from V and 1 base from J, with 13 bases in between. CDR1 and CDR2 (germline): SGHNT, YYREEE (reference sequence). CDR3 length: 15 amino acids.

The sequence was obtained from a woman younger than 30 with Graves' hyperthyroidism. Material for sequencing was blood. The chain links TRBV5-4 to TRBJ2-7, with D tentatively TRBD2 (8 bases). The chain's CDR3 is CASSLGGGRSYEQYF. CDR3 nucleotide sequence: TGTGCCAGCAGCTTAGGGGGCGGGAGGTCCTACGAGCAGTACTTC. Variable domain in full (rest from reference TRBV5-4 and TRBJ2-7): ETGVTQSPTHLIKTRGQQVTLRCSSQSGHNTVSWYQQALGQGPQFIFQYYREEENGRGNFPPRFSGLQFPNYSSELNVNALELDDSALYLCASSLGGGRSYEQYFGPGTRLTVT.